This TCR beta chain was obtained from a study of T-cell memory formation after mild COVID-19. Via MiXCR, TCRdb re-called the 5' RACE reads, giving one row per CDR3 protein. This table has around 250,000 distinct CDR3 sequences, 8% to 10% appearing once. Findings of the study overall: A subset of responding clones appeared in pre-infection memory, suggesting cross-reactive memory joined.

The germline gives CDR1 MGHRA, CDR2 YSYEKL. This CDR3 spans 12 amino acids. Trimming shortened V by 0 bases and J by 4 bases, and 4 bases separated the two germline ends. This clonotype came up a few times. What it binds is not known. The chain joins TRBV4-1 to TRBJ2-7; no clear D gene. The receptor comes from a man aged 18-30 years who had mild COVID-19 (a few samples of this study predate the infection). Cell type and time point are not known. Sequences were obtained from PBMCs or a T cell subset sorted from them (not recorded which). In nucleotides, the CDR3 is TGCGCCAGCAGCCAAGAAGGTTACGAGCAGTACTTC. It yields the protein CASSQEGYEQYF.